This T cell receptor (beta chain) appears in the sequencing data of a study of blood T cells in healthy people across ages. Findings and limits, study-wide: Fewer expanded clones and more diversity marked long-lived versus aged donors.

A single count supports this clonotype. Its antigen is not known. A second PCR, run for roughly 7 to 11 cycles, used a sample-barcoded 5' primer plus a J-beta primer mix. TCRdb passed the 5' RACE reads through MiXCR, listing each CDR3 protein once. The repertoire holds about 1,500,000 distinct CDR3 sequences, with 40% to 50% as singletons. Germline CDR1 MGHRA, CDR2 YSYEKL. CDR3 length: 18 amino acids. V dropped 3 bases and J dropped 0; count of bases not matched to a gene: 6. The receptor was isolated from a woman aged 18-29 years in good health. The sequencing input was blood. The rearrangement uses TRBV4-1 and TRBJ1-6, with TRBD1 matching over 9 bases. The CDR3 here is CASSQSTGGGSYNSPLHF. CDR3 DNA sequence: TGCGCCAGCAGCCAGTCGACAGGGGGGGGCTCCTATAATTCACCCCTCCACTTT.